Detailed here is one T cell receptor (beta chain). Its target antigen remains unknown. No qualities accompany the bases; no much larger clone lies one base away. The cohort consisted of hundreds of healthy bone marrow donors. At the time of sampling, every cohort member was nominally healthy, though immune exposures that went unrecorded were likely present. The donor tested CMV seronegative and was one of the 352 seronegative cohort members. A peripheral blood sample was collected from each donor, and TCR beta sequencing was performed on peripheral blood mononuclear cells. Genomic DNA extraction from the blood cell samples was performed with the Qiagen DNeasy Blood Extraction Kit. The data stem from a study of cytomegalovirus exposure and HLA in healthy donors (dated by TCRdb to between 2016 and 2019). Turning to the overall study: An earlier analysis of more than 550 of the donors reported around 280 Gb of sequence data and 95 million to 120 million unique TCR beta sequences obtained from 150 million to 200 million T cells. An early release covering roughly 600 HLA-typed donors comprised 250 to 350 gigabases of sequencing data and around 85 million unique TCR sequences. Of the 350 to 400 genotyped donors, approximately 83% fell in the genetic ancestry cluster associated with self-reported Caucasian donors. The study aimed to test whether signatures of past pathogen exposure could be identified by cataloging public T cell receptors. Using immunosequencing, the study profiled T cell repertoires from fewer than 700 subjects and related those repertoires to cytomegalovirus serostatus. Along with the approximately 700-subject first cohort, a separate validation cohort of over a hundred different subjects was used. The study combined high-throughput TCR immunosequencing, statistical association of individual TCRs with disease status, and machine learning to predict cytomegalovirus infection status. In a later analysis, previously published TCR beta repertoires from several hundred donors were re-analyzed and high-resolution HLA genotyping was added so that TCR occurrence patterns could be studied. Rather than drawing on any new phenotypic data, the later analysis identified candidate immune exposures from TCR beta sequences and the way those sequences occurred across donors. An earlier analysis of 587 of the donors applied high-throughput TCR beta sequencing to assess whether each TCR beta V gene segment acted as functional or pseudogenic. Donor age, sex, ethnicity and CMV serostatus were collected together with the repertoire data. Genome-wide SNP genotypes for about 55% of the roughly 670 donors were used in a later genetic analysis, which treated that subset as a discovery cohort. All discovery cohort repertoires had been generated using a single sequencing platform. Class I and class II HLA loci were covered by the typing at four-digit resolution. Typing coverage differed by locus: A, B, C, DRB1 and DQB1 were typed in about 629-640 donors, DQA1 in 522, DPA1 in approximately 600, and DPB1 in around 440. Several DR-DQ haplotypes were treated as single units for association and clustering because of strong linkage in the cohort. Among some 400 genotyped donors of the cohort, an average of around 240,000 unique TCR beta nucleotide sequences were sequenced per donor, about a sixth of them non-productive.

Overall study outcomes, separate from this receptor: A cluster of highly shared sequence variants was judged likely to be a technical artifact of the sequencing pipeline. Broadly in line with IMGT annotations, most TCR beta V segments showed up in productive rearrangements about 87% or about 30% of the time in an earlier analysis of about 500 of the donors. The classifier was reported to diagnose cytomegalovirus status with high specificity and sensitivity in both the original cohort and the validation cohort. In a later analysis, HLA-associated TCR beta chains showed more clonal expansion and lower generation probabilities than non-associated chains that were equally common. The presence/absence analyses assumed that sequencing depth was roughly uniform across donors, and that assumption may not be true. The only immune exposure information available for the cohort was CMV serostatus. A further reported finding was that TCR beta sequences accurately predicted the HLA-A and HLA-B alleles for most subjects in the first cohort. The authors suggested that the approach could potentially be extended to other disease states and immunological phenotypes. According to a later analysis, most CMV-associated TCR beta chains appeared to be HLA-restricted, and the HLA associations seemed to be driven largely by CMV exposure. Because HLA typing was unavailable for some donors at each locus, only the typed subset was used in association tests. Linkage disequilibrium might explain the correlated functional status among segregating V segments, but an unknown experimental factor could not be ruled out. In a later genetic analysis, fewer N-insertions in productive TCRs were reported among donors in an Asian-associated ancestry cluster than the 666-donor mean. Some IMGT-functional V segments, including TRBV6-2 and TRBV6-3, could not be told apart with the 87-base-pair reads, so those segments were excluded. Several of the top co-occurrence clusters appeared to be linked to parvovirus B19, influenza, CMV and Epstein-Barr virus, according to a later analysis. In vitro tests confirmed that a few of the cytomegalovirus-associated TCR beta chains recognize cytomegalovirus antigens. V-gene and J-gene trimming of TCR beta chains was associated with a missense DCLRE1C variant in a later genetic analysis, and the association was replicated in an independent cohort. Only TCR beta chains were sequenced in this cohort, and the absence of alpha or paired-chain data limited detectable features. The study gave a list of about 150 TCR beta chains associated with cytomegalovirus. In a later analysis, the rate of TCR association differed among HLA loci, with DRB1 alleles having the most associated TCRs and HLA-C alleles having the fewest. Assigning TCR associations to individual alleles was difficult when HLA alleles, especially DR and DQ, strongly co-occurred. Because counts were too low, more than 15 rarely observed V segments, including chromosome 9 orphons, were left out of the earlier analysis of a few hundred of the donors. While some public TCRs were present in many individuals, most TCR sequences turned up only very rarely across donors. In a later analysis, 15,000 to 20,000 TCR beta sequences were associated with specific HLA alleles at a false discovery rate of 0.05.

The library was made by the immunoSEQ multiplex PCR assay. For the multiplex PCR, a mixture combining 60 forward primers for TCR Vbeta segments and 13 reverse primers for TCR Jbeta segments was used. The CDR3 region of rearranged TCR beta genes was amplified from genomic DNA with a multiplex PCR assay. The amplified TCR beta libraries were sequenced on the Illumina HiSeq System as 87-base-pair reads. Per the source publication's procedure: A later analysis counted about 80 million unique TCR beta chains across the 550 to 700 repertoires, and around 9.9 million of these chains were shared by at least two donors. To remove PCR and sequencing errors, raw reads were error-corrected and collapsed into unique sequences using a nearest-neighbor algorithm that merged closely related sequences. Alignment of CDR3 sequences to IMGT reference sequences was used to assign V, D and J gene segments. For a sequence to be retained, a match of at least six nucleotides to both a V gene segment and a J gene segment was required. Rearrangements were classified as productive when the CDR3 lacked stop codons and remained in frame with V and J, and all other rearrangements were classified as non-productive. Following IMGT convention, CDR3 was defined as the stretch from the second conserved V-encoded cysteine to the conserved J-encoded phenylalanine. Sequences without an unambiguous match to a single V gene segment were excluded from the earlier analysis of almost 600 of the donors. In an earlier analysis of approximately 590 of the donors, V segments were called functional above 56.7% productive rearrangements and were called segregating when the between-donor standard deviation exceeded 5%. To diagnose cytomegalovirus status from the catalog of TCR beta chain sequences, a statistical classification framework was built. In a later analysis, V and J genes were assigned by comparing TCR nucleotide sequences against IMGT/GENE-DB human TR gene sequences. Using the TCRdist pipeline, a later analysis assigned CDR3 sequences along with most-parsimonious VDJ recombination scenarios. In a later analysis, each TCR beta chain was defined by its CDR3 amino acid sequence together with its V-gene family, and reads without a unique V-gene family were excluded. A later analysis removed 450 to 600 highly shared, low-generation-probability nucleotide sequences to deal with suspected cross-contamination and a sequencing artifact. A later analysis calculated a clonal expansion index for each public chain from normalized within-repertoire ranks of inferred template counts. In a later analysis, generation probabilities were computed using a VDJ recombination model fitted to out-of-frame rearrangements, and the results were checked against IGoR. Hypergeometric tests were used in a later analysis to score TCR-TCR, TCR-HLA and TCR-CMV co-occurrence, with a repertoire-size bias correction applied to the TCR pairs. To estimate false discovery rates, a later analysis permuted the HLA or CMV assignments 20 times. A later analysis grouped co-occurring TCRs with DBSCAN, adding TCRdist sequence similarity when clustering within HLA-allele-positive subsets. Repertoires with fewer than 30,000 or more than 120,000 public chains, plus five repertoires with anomalous nucleotide sharing, were excluded from co-occurrence clustering. The table was pulled from immuneACCESS by TCRdb, which kept in-frame rearrangements only. Such tables lose some clones; where checked, under half of the loss comes from unresolved V genes, and the rest has no known cause. V and J calls and clone size come straight from that table; D and trimming were deduced from the DNA. For this sample there are 150,000 to 200,000 clones; 82% appear just once. Together, the top ten hold more than 1.5% of the sample.

The CDR3 runs 16 amino acids, cysteine and phenylalanine included. The sequence is cut down to CDR3 DNA, 48 bases in frame from base 1. The germline V gene (reference sequence) yields MNHEY for CDR1 and SMNVEV for CDR2. Unmatched junction bases come to 12, with V trimmed by 6 bases and J by 6 bases. The receptor chain draws on TRBV27 and TRBJ2-2; 8 middle bases align to TRBD2. The specimen was PBMCs. The receptor was derived from a man in his forties in good health and CMV-seronegative. The DNA is as follows: TGTGCCAGCAGCACTATAATAGCGGGAATCTCCGGGGAGCTGTTTTTT. This is translated as CASSTIIAGISGELFF.